This is a list of T cell receptor beta chains from one sample in a study of identifying expanded T cells in peripheral blood. Generated by immunoSEQ multiplex PCR, the TCRdb table keeps only in-frame clones and is missing some. The table has 120,000 or so clones, around 84% seen once. The sequenced material came from blood. The receptors here all came from a person between 18 and 75 years old in good health. Each CDR3 is given with its conserved first and last residue. The order of the fields is J gene, clone size, V gene, D gene, CDR3 protein, CDR3 DNA. The D gene is left open where the match is weak. Clone size is not always given. Where it is, it says once, few, many or a class for expanded clones.

>TRBJ1-2|once|TRBV5-1|TRBD1
CASKPTGVGDYGYTF
TGCGCCAGCAAACCTACAGGGGTGGGTGACTATGGCTACACCTTC
>TRBJ1-1|once|TRBV9|TRBD1
CASRTGTDEQNTEAFF
TGTGCCAGCAGAACCGGGACAGACGAACAAAACACTGAAGCTTTCTTT
>TRBJ1-2|once|TRBV6-6|.
CASSYTPGYGYTF
TGTGCCAGCAGTTACACCCCGGGCTATGGCTACACCTTC
>TRBJ1-5|.|TRBV27|.
CASSLRGLQPQHF
TGTGCCAGCAGTCTTCGGGGGCTCCAGCCCCAGCATTTT
>TRBJ2-5|.|TRBV4-3|TRBD2
CASTTVAGGLETQYF
TGCGCCAGCACCACCGTAGCGGGGGGATTAGAGACCCAGTACTTC
>TRBJ1-2|.|TRBV25-1|TRBD1
CASSRPGQGRIGYTF
TGTGCCAGCAGTAGACCGGGACAGGGGAGGATCGGCTACACCTTC
>TRBJ2-1|.|TRBV5-1|TRBD2
CASSLGTSGFNEQFF
TGCGCCAGCAGTTTGGGGACTAGCGGCTTCAATGAGCAGTTCTTC
>TRBJ2-7|.|TRBV7-9|TRBD1
CASSLEGTGTSYEQYF
TGTGCCAGCAGCTTAGAAGGGACAGGGACCTCCTACGAGCAGTACTTC
>TRBJ2-3|.|TRBV5-4|TRBD1
CASSRGGQEGRNTQYF
TGTGCCAGCAGCCGAGGGGGACAGGAGGGTCGGAATACGCAGTATTTT
>TRBJ1-1|.|TRBV7-9|TRBD1
CASSLVEGAAFF
TGTGCCAGCAGCTTAGTGGAGGGGGCAGCTTTCTTT
>TRBJ2-1|.|TRBV7-9|TRBD2
CASSQGLAGVGVSYNEQFF
TGTGCCAGCAGCCAGGGACTAGCGGGGGTCGGAGTCTCCTACAATGAGCAGTTCTTC
>TRBJ2-5|.|TRBV18|.
CASSPEGSDQVTQYF
TGTGCCAGCTCACCCGAAGGGTCGGACCAGGTGACCCAGTACTTC
>TRBJ2-1|.|TRBV30|TRBD2
CAWSGLAGLNEQFF
TGTGCCTGGAGTGGACTAGCGGGGCTCAATGAGCAGTTCTTC
>TRBJ2-7|.|TRBV27|.
CASQGPSYEQYF
TGTGCCAGTCAGGGACCCTCCTACGAGCAGTACTTC
>TRBJ1-1|.|TRBV4-1|.
CASSQESSFNNRRAEAFF
TGCGCCAGCAGCCAGGAGTCTTCATTTAACAACCGGCGGGCTGAAGCTTTCTTT
>TRBJ2-7|.|TRBV27|.
CASSLSPRGVYEQYF
TGTGCCAGCAGTTTATCACCCAGGGGAGTATACGAGCAGTACTTC
>TRBJ2-3|.|TRBV4-1|.
CASSQEGHPDTQYF
TGCGCCAGCAGCCAAGAAGGTCACCCAGATACGCAGTATTTT
>TRBJ2-2|.|TRBV7-8|.
CASSLARPGTGELFF
TGTGCCAGCAGCTTAGCCAGGCCAGGGACCGGGGAGCTGTTTTTT
>TRBJ2-2|.|TRBV4-3|TRBD1
CASSQAGRGWTGELFF
TGCGCCAGCAGCCAAGCCGGCAGGGGGTGGACCGGGGAGCTGTTTTTT
>TRBJ1-2|.|TRBV7-9|.
CASSLKTGPKGYGYTF
TGTGCCAGCAGCTTAAAAACGGGGCCCAAGGGCTATGGCTACACCTTC
>TRBJ1-2|few|TRBV2|.
CASSAQGANYGYTF
TGTGCCAGCAGTGCGCAGGGTGCTAACTATGGCTACACCTTC
>TRBJ1-2|.|TRBV6-5|TRBD1
CASSSPKGQGNGYTF
TGTGCCAGCAGTTCCCCAAAGGGACAGGGCAATGGCTACACCTTC
>TRBJ1-2|.|TRBV2|TRBD1
CASSVRDRGHNGYTF
TGTGCCAGCAGTGTCCGGGACAGGGGGCATAATGGCTACACCTTC
>TRBJ2-6|.|TRBV5-4|.
CASRTGPPLGSGANVLTF
TGTGCCAGCAGGACCGGGCCCCCCTTGGGCTCTGGGGCCAACGTCCTGACTTTC
>TRBJ1-2|.|TRBV20-1|.
CSASGVWGYTF
TGCAGTGCTTCAGGGGTTTGGGGCTACACCTTC
>TRBJ1-1|.|TRBV6-6|TRBD1
CASSSLGTGYTEAFF
TGTGCCAGCAGTTCCCTCGGGACAGGGTATACTGAAGCTTTCTTT
>TRBJ2-5|.|TRBV18|.
CASSQDRGTQYF
TGTGCCAGCTCACAGGACAGAGGGACCCAGTACTTC
>TRBJ1-1|.|TRBV10-3|TRBD1
CAISEWTGGGAFF
TGTGCCATCAGTGAGTGGACAGGCGGGGGGGCTTTCTTT
>TRBJ2-7|.|TRBV9|.
CASSGDSDEQYF
TGTGCCAGCAGCGGGGACTCGGACGAGCAGTACTTC
>TRBJ1-2|.|TRBV7-9|.
CASSLGQGYGYTF
TGTGCCAGCAGCTTGGGGCAAGGCTATGGCTACACCTTC
>TRBJ2-7|.|TRBV19|TRBD1
CASRLTGGYEQYF
TGTGCCAGTAGATTGACAGGGGGCTACGAGCAGTACTTC
>TRBJ1-1|many|TRBV19|.
CASSKDRNTEAFF
TGTGCCAGTAGTAAGGACAGGAACACTGAAGCTTTCTTT
>TRBJ2-1|.|TRBV6-6|TRBD1
CASSYLGQGNEQFF
TGTGCCAGCAGTTACCTTGGACAGGGCAATGAGCAGTTCTTC
>TRBJ1-5|.|TRBV4-3|.
CASSHDLNQPQHF
TGCGCCAGCAGCCATGACTTAAATCAGCCCCAGCATTTT
>TRBJ1-2|.|TRBV6-5|TRBD1
CASSQTGTGHGGNTF
TGTGCCAGCAGCCAGACCGGGACAGGGCACGGAGGAAACACCTTC
>TRBJ1-6|.|TRBV7-2|.
CASTLGTGNSPLHF
TGTGCCAGCACCCTAGGGACGGGTAATTCACCCCTCCACTTT
>TRBJ2-7|.|TRBV5-1|.
CASSLVGYEQYF
TGCGCCAGCAGCTTGGTGGGTTACGAGCAGTACTTC
>TRBJ1-2|.|TRBV19|.
CATGRSGGYTF
TGTGCCACGGGCCGAAGCGGTGGCTACACCTTC
>TRBJ1-2|once|TRBV27|.
CASSLGPRGYGYTF
TGTGCCAGCAGTTTAGGTCCTCGGGGCTATGGCTACACCTTC
>TRBJ1-4|.|TRBV6-5|.
CASRTPGQFNEKLFF
TGTGCCAGCAGAACCCCAGGACAGTTTAATGAAAAACTGTTTTTT
>TRBJ2-7|few|TRBV6-5|.
CASSYAEGYEQYF
TGTGCCAGCAGTTACGCAGAGGGCTACGAGCAGTACTTC
>TRBJ2-2|.|TRBV30|.
CAWRYLVVGGELFF
TGTGCCTGGAGGTACCTAGTTGTAGGCGGGGAGCTGTTTTTT
>TRBJ1-2|.|TRBV6-5|.
CASSYSTRRVAGYTF
TGTGCCAGCAGTTACTCAACCCGAAGGGTTGCTGGCTACACCTTC
>TRBJ1-1|.|TRBV18|.
CASSPKIMNTEAFF
TGTGCCAGCTCACCTAAAATTATGAACACTGAAGCTTTCTTT
>TRBJ2-1|.|TRBV20-1|.
CSARGFNEQFF
TGCAGTGCTAGAGGGTTTAATGAGCAGTTCTTC
>TRBJ2-2|.|TRBV19|.
CASAGSVANTGELFF
TGTGCCAGTGCTGGGTCGGTCGCAAACACCGGGGAGCTGTTTTTT
>TRBJ1-1|once|TRBV7-6|.
CASSLEAQGSNTEAFF
TGTGCCAGCAGCTTAGAGGCCCAGGGATCGAACACTGAAGCTTTCTTT
>TRBJ1-2|.|TRBV23-1|.
CASGPGGGYRPYPYGYTF
TGCGCCAGCGGCCCGGGGGGGGGCTACCGACCCTACCCTTATGGCTACACCTTC
>TRBJ1-4|.|TRBV6-1|.
CASSEAQVYNEKLFF
TGTGCCAGCAGTGAAGCGCAGGTCTATAATGAAAAACTGTTTTTT
>TRBJ1-3|.|TRBV27|.
CASSGWGSGNTIYF
TGTGCCAGCAGTGGCTGGGGCTCTGGAAACACCATATATTTT
>TRBJ2-5|.|TRBV18|.
CASSYQGGETQYF
TGTGCCAGCTCATATCAGGGTGGGGAGACCCAGTACTTC
>TRBJ2-2|once|TRBV11-2|.
CASSPGSWKPGELFF
TGTGCCAGCAGCCCCGGGAGCTGGAAGCCCGGGGAGCTGTTTTTT
>TRBJ1-1|.|TRBV5-6|.
CASSLVGGSGTEAFF
TGTGCCAGCAGCTTGGTTGGGGGATCGGGAACTGAAGCTTTCTTT
>TRBJ1-5|.|TRBV7-2|.
CASSLMVNQPQHF
TGTGCCAGCAGCTTAATGGTCAATCAGCCCCAGCATTTT
>TRBJ1-1|.|TRBV9|.
CASSVTTAPGTEAFF
TGTGCCAGCAGCGTTACGACAGCCCCAGGCACTGAAGCTTTCTTT
>TRBJ2-2|.|TRBV11-3|TRBD2
CASSSGTSFSGELFF
TGTGCCAGCAGTTCTGGGACTAGCTTTTCCGGGGAGCTGTTTTTT
>TRBJ2-2|.|TRBV7-6|TRBD1
CASSIHPGQGPTGELFF
TGTGCCAGCAGCATCCACCCGGGACAGGGTCCCACCGGGGAGCTGTTTTTT